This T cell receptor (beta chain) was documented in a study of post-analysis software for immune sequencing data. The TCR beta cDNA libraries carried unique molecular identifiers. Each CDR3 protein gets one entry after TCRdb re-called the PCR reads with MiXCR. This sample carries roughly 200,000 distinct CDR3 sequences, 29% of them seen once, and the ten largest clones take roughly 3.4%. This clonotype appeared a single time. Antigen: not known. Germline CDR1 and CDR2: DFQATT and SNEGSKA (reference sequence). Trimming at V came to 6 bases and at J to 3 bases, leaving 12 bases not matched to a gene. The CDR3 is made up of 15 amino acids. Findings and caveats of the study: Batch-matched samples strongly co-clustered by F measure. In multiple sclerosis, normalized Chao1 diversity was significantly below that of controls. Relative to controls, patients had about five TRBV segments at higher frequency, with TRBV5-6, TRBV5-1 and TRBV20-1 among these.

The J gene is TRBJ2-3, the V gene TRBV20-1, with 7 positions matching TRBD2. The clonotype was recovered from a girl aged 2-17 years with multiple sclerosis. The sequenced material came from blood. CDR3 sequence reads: CSATSPGTKTDTQYF. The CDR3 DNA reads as TGCAGTGCAACCTCTCCTGGGACTAAAACAGATACGCAGTATTTT.